The 11 T cell receptor beta chains in this list originate from one sample, sequenced in a study of cytomegalovirus exposure and HLA in healthy donors. The PCR contained 60 Vbeta and 13 Jbeta primers. The protocol was immunoSEQ multiplex PCR, while the TCRdb copy is restricted to in-frame clones and leaves out a portion. The repertoire consists of over 150,000 clones, with roughly 72% occurring once and the leading ten covering around 2.3%. Sequenced material: PBMCs. The receptors derive from a man under 40 in good health and CMV-seronegative.

CDR3 bases: TGTGCCAGCAGTTTATCGACAGGGAGCACCGGGGAGCTGTTTTTT. Amino acids: CASSLSTGSTGELFF. The genes are TRBV27 and TRBJ2-2; 7 bases are shared with TRBD1. Germline V gives CDR1 MNHEY, CDR2 SMNVEV (reference sequence). The CDR3 is 15 amino acids. V was pared by 0 bases and J by 4 bases, with 2 bases of the junction left unmatched.

The rearrangement uses TRBV28 and TRBJ1-5, with D maybe TRBD1 (6 bases). The CDR3 is 15 amino acids. V was clipped by 4 bases and J by 2 bases, with 12 bases between them. Germline V CDR1 and CDR2: MDHEN, SYDVKM. CDR3: CASSSQGVGNQPQHF. CDR3 DNA: TGTGCCAGCAGTTCACAGGGTGTCGGCAATCAGCCCCAGCATTTT. Looking up the rest from reference TRBV28 and TRBJ1-5 gives the full variable domain: DVKVTQSSRYLVKRTGEKVFLECVQDMDHENMFWYRQDPGLGLRLIYFSYDVKMKEKGDIPEGYSVSREKKERFSLILESASTNQTSMYLCASSSQGVGNQPQHFGDGTRLSIL.

Only one count was recorded for this clone. CDR3 sequence reads: CASSRTGGGRETQYF. In DNA, the CDR3 is TGTGCCAGCAGTCGTACTGGGGGGGGGAGAGAGACCCAGTACTTC. The gene calls are TRBV6-1 and TRBJ2-5; 7 bases agree with TRBD2. The CDR3 is made up of 15 amino acids. Trimming cost V 5 bases and J 4 bases; bases outside gene matches: 10. Per germline, CDR1 MNHNS and CDR2 SASEGT.

CDR3 DNA: TGTGCCAGCAGCACCAGACAGATATACGAGCAGTACTTC. Translation gives CASSTRQIYEQYF. The V gene is TRBV21-1, the J gene TRBJ2-7; the tabulated D call, TRBD1, remains unverified against the DNA. TRBV21-1 is tagged as a pseudogene. This CDR3 contains 13 residues.

This clone occurred once. CDR3 DNA sequence: TGTGCTAGTGGGGCAGGGGGTATCGGTGAGCAGTTCTTC. Translation: CASGAGGIGEQFF. V usage is TRBV12-5 and J usage is TRBJ2-1; 7 bases map to TRBD1. From germline, CDR1 is LGHNT and CDR2 FRNRAP. The CDR3 has 13 residues. With 6 bases clipped from V and 9 bases from J, the junction kept 8 bases outside the gene matches.

J is TRBJ2-5 and V is TRBV29-1; TRBD1 is a possible D gene (5 bases). V lost 8 bases, J lost 5 bases, and 15 bases lay in between. In germline, CDR1 is SQVTM, CDR2 ANQGSEA. CDR3 length: 12 amino acids. CDR3 residues: CSSQGSGETQYF. In DNA form, the CDR3 reads TGCAGCTCCCAGGGATCCGGGGAGACCCAGTACTTC.

The genes are TRBV10-3 and TRBJ2-4; tentatively, D is TRBD1 (6 bases). The CDR3 extends over 20 amino acids. Germline V gene sequence: CDR1 ENHRY, CDR2 SYGVKD. V dropped 0 bases and J dropped 1 base, with 22 bases sitting between them. DNA of the CDR3: TGTGCCATCAGTGAGTCTGAGGCAGGGGCCGGCGCGATTGCCAAAAACATTCAGTACTTC. Amino acid sequence: CAISESEAGAGAIAKNIQYF.

This chain uses TRBV5-1 with TRBJ2-7; D uncertain. From germline, CDR1 is SGHRS and CDR2 YFSETQ. The CDR3 loop spans 14 amino acids. The V end lost 1 base, the J end lost 2 bases, and 10 bases lay between the germline ends. The CDR3 nucleotides read TGCGCCAGCAGCTTGAATCCAGGTCCCTACGAGCAGTACTTC. This gives the protein CASSLNPGPYEQYF.

This chain links TRBV7-3 with TRBJ2-3, with 7 bases matching TRBD1. The CDR3 is 16 amino acids. Germline trimming cut 4 bases from V and 2 bases from J; bases unmatched to any gene: 9. Germline V gives CDR1 SGHTA, CDR2 FQGTGA. CDR3 sequence: CASSSRTGIDTDTQYF. Here the CDR3 DNA reads TGTGCCAGCAGCTCTCGGACAGGAATTGACACAGATACGCAGTATTTT.

Note on this clone: At one of its ends the junction is not consistent with the germline gene, which may arise from a read error. This rearrangement joins TRBV6-6 to TRBJ2-3; 8 bases match TRBD1. The germline V gene has CDR1 MNHNY and CDR2 SVGAGI (reference sequence). The CDR3 totals 14 residues. This CDR3 is CASSPQPGTGTQYF. CDR3 nucleotides: TGTGCCAGCAGCCCCCAGCCTGGGACAGGTACGCAGTATTTT.

Here the CDR3 DNA reads TGTGCCAGCAGTGAAAGATTAGCGGGGAGCTCCTACGAGCAGTACTTC. This codes for CASSERLAGSSYEQYF. The chain couples TRBV6-1 to TRBJ2-7, with TRBD2 identical over 8 bases. Germline CDR1 is MNHNS and CDR2 is SASEGT. J gave up 0 bases and V 2 bases, and 6 bases lay outside the gene matches. This CDR3 has 16 amino acids.